Each of the 27 T cell receptor beta chains below was sequenced from the same sample in a study of regulatory T cells in long-lasting Graves disease. Arm-PCR of CDR3 regions and iRepertoire HTBI primers were the basis on which TCR beta libraries were built. TCRdb reprocessed the multiplex PCR reads with MiXCR, giving one entry per CDR3 protein. The sample holds roughly 430,000 distinct CDR3 sequences, around 23% seen once. Time point here: persistent/refractory GD, antithyroid drugs over 5 years with positive TRAb. The TCR library was made from RNA that had been extracted from PBMCs in TRIzol. The material was peripheral blood mononuclear cells (PBMCs), obtained when the disease was refractory, from a patient treated with antithyroid drugs. Receptors were obtained from a female donor with Graves disease.

This clonotype showed up many times. The V and J genes are TRBV6-1 and TRBJ1-5, with D unclear. This CDR3 has 14 amino acids. V was pared by 7 bases and J by 0 bases, with 10 bases between. CDR1 and CDR2 (germline): MNHNS, SASEGT. The CDR3 region is CASNRASSNQPQHF. The CDR3, as DNA: TGTGCCAGCAACCGGGCCTCTAGCAATCAGCCCCAGCATTTT.

This clonotype was counted ten times or more. The chain joins TRBV7-3 to TRBJ1-2; D possibly corresponds to TRBD1 (6 bases). The length of the CDR3 is 14 residues. CDR1 SGHTA and CDR2 FQGTGA come from the germline V gene. Deletions cut 1 base from V and 6 bases from J, with 12 bases between. The CDR3 protein is CASSLSKTGNGYTF. The DNA of the CDR3 is TGTGCCAGCAGCTTAAGTAAAACAGGGAATGGCTACACCTTC. Together with reference TRBV7-3 and TRBJ1-2, the CDR3 gives the full variable domain: GAGVSQTPSNKVTEKGKYVELRCDPISGHTALYWYRQSLGQGPEFLIYFQGTGAADDSGLPNDRFFAVRPEGSVSTLKIQRTERGDSAVYLCASSLSKTGNGYTFGSGTRLTVV.

This clonotype was counted a few times. V is TRBV6-1 and J is TRBJ2-7; 9 bases line up with TRBD2. With V trimmed by 6 bases and J by 2 bases, 5 bases remained unmatched. Germline V CDR1 and CDR2: MNHNS, SASEGT. This CDR3 comprises 14 residues. This CDR3 is CASRRGGRAYEQYF. The CDR3 bases are TGTGCCAGCAGGAGGGGCGGGAGGGCCTACGAGCAGTACTTC.

This clonotype was recorded at least ten times. The chain joins TRBV28 to TRBJ1-2, with D maybe TRBD1 (5 bases). Germline V gene lookup returns CDR1 MDHEN and CDR2 SYDVKM. The V gene lost 2 bases and the J gene lost 4 bases, with 8 bases spanning the gap. The CDR3 runs 13 residues. The CDR3 nucleotides read TGTGCCAGCAGTTTACGGGGCAGCTATGGCTACACCTTC. Protein product: CASSLRGSYGYTF.

In this sample, this clonotype turned up many times. CDR3 sequence reads: CASSLNAALGKETQYF. The CDR3 nucleotides read TGTGCCAGCAGCTTAAACGCAGCTCTGGGTAAAGAGACCCAGTACTTC. This sequence joins TRBV7-2 and TRBJ2-5, with no clear D. Germline CDR1 SGHTA, CDR2 FQGNSA. Trimming stripped 2 bases from V and 3 bases from J, with 16 bases between. CDR3 size: 16 residues.

The chain links TRBV19 to TRBJ1-6; no clear D. The CDR3 consists of 13 residues. Trimming left V 5 bases short and J 9 bases short, with 11 bases between. Germline lookup yields CDR1 LNHDA and CDR2 SQIVND (reference sequence). As DNA, the CDR3 is TGTGCCAGTAGTCTGACGGTGGGTTCACCCCTCCACTTT. It translates to CASSLTVGSPLHF.

This clonotype has a count of ten or more. The V and J genes are TRBV28 and TRBJ1-4; D perhaps matches TRBD1 (5 bases). The germline V and J ends were trimmed by 5 bases and 7 bases, with 14 bases remaining between them. CDR3 size: 14 residues. CDR1 and CDR2 (germline): MDHEN, SYDVKM. CDR3 in DNA: TGTGCCAGCAGTCCCCGGGACCTAGGTGAAAAACTGTTTTTT. It codes for CASSPRDLGEKLFF.

The chain has TRBV7-9 and TRBJ2-1; D not certain. This CDR3 comprises 12 residues. CDR1 and CDR2 (germline): SEHNR, FQNEAQ (reference sequence). Between the trimmed V and J ends, which lost 5 bases and 8 bases, there was a span of 10 bases. The CDR3 loop reads CASSDGRHEQFF. The CDR3 DNA reads as TGTGCCAGCAGCGATGGTAGGCATGAGCAGTTCTTC.

V and J are TRBV27 and TRBJ2-1; the D is unclear. Germline V lookup: CDR1 MNHEY, CDR2 SMNVEV (reference sequence). Trimming left V 1 base short and J 7 bases short, with 11 bases between. The CDR3 totals 14 residues. CDR3 residues: CASSLYGSPNEQFF. DNA of the CDR3: TGTGCCAGCAGTTTATACGGCTCACCGAATGAGCAGTTCTTC.

This clonotype appeared a few times. The rearrangement links TRBV5-1 to TRBJ1-4; D unclear. Germline CDR1 is SGHRS and CDR2 is YFSETQ. CDR3 length equals 15 residues. Trimming left V 4 bases short and J 5 bases short, with 15 bases between. In nucleotides, the CDR3 is TGCGCCAGCAGCCCGTATTGGGATCCGAATGAAAAACTGTTTTTT. Encoded protein: CASSPYWDPNEKLFF.

This clonotype was seen at least ten times. J is TRBJ2-7 and V is TRBV12-3 or TRBV12-4; TRBD2 matches at 12 bases. This CDR3 region has 14 residues. The J segment lost 6 bases and the V segment lost 5 bases, leaving 5 bases of the junction unmatched. The CDR3 DNA follows: TGTGCCAGCAGTCTGACTAGCGGGGGCTCCGAGCAGTACTTC. As protein: CASSLTSGGSEQYF.

This clonotype showed up many times. The V and J genes are TRBV28 and TRBJ1-1; D remains unclear. The V and J ends lost 2 bases and 6 bases respectively, with 4 bases between them. Looked up from germline, CDR1 is MDHEN and CDR2 is SYDVKM. The CDR3 is 11 amino acids. The CDR3 sequence is CASSLPSEAFF. As DNA, the CDR3 is TGTGCCAGCAGTTTACCGTCTGAAGCTTTCTTT.

This sequence joins TRBV6-5 and TRBJ2-6, with 7 bases fitting TRBD1. Germline CDR1 is MNHEY and CDR2 is SVGAGI. J gave up 4 bases and V 0 bases, and 6 bases lay outside the gene matches. CDR3 size: 17 residues. The CDR3 region has the DNA TGTGCCAGCAGTTACTCGAGACAGGGTACCGGGGCCAACGTCCTGACTTTC. It codes for CASSYSRQGTGANVLTF.

This clonotype was picked up many times. The chain uses TRBV28 and TRBJ2-5; 8 positions agree with TRBD1. Germline V gene sequence: CDR1 MDHEN, CDR2 SYDVKM. J was trimmed by 7 bases and V by 7 bases; bases with no gene match: 11. CDR3 size: 14 residues. In DNA form, the CDR3 reads TGTGCCAGCAACAACATGGGGACAGGTTCGACCCAGTACTTC. Its protein is CASNNMGTGSTQYF.

This chain uses TRBV3-1 with TRBJ2-4, with 12 bases aligning to TRBD2. Germline V CDR1 and CDR2: LGHDT, YNNKEL (reference sequence). The J segment lost 0 bases and the V segment lost 1 base, leaving 10 bases of the junction unmatched. The CDR3 is made up of 20 amino acids. CDR3 nucleotide sequence: TGTGCCAGCAGCCAAGGACCACTAGCGGGAGGACACCTAGCCAAAAACATTCAGTACTTC. It encodes CASSQGPLAGGHLAKNIQYF.

This clonotype was seen a few times. V and J are TRBV28 and TRBJ2-3; TRBD1 matches 7 bases. J gave up 6 bases and V 6 bases, and 12 bases lay outside the gene matches. Germline V lookup: CDR1 MDHEN, CDR2 SYDVKM. The CDR3 spans 15 residues. The CDR3 region is CASSHRQGRSDTQYF. DNA for the CDR3: TGTGCCAGCAGCCATCGACAGGGAAGGAGTGATACGCAGTATTTT.

This clonotype was observed a handful of times. V is TRBV6-1 and J is TRBJ2-6, with D unresolved. The CDR3 is made up of 15 amino acids. Germline V gene data show CDR1 as MNHNS and CDR2 as SASEGT. Trimming pared 10 bases from V and 0 bases from J, leaving 13 bases between. The CDR3 loop is CATRLAGSGANVLTF. The CDR3 DNA reads as TGTGCCACCCGCCTCGCCGGCTCTGGGGCCAACGTCCTGACTTTC.

In its sample, this clonotype was seen many times. The rearrangement links TRBV11-2 to TRBJ2-5; 13 nucleotides match TRBD2. V gave up 5 bases and J gave up 5 bases; unmatched junction bases: 8. Germline V gene sequence: CDR1 SGHAT, CDR2 FQNNGV. This CDR3 is 16 amino acids long. CDR3 sequence: CASSLGTSGDQETQYF. The CDR3, as DNA: TGTGCCAGCAGCCTGGGGACTAGCGGGGATCAGGAGACCCAGTACTTC.

This clonotype was found many times. The V and J genes are TRBV7-9 and TRBJ1-2, with 9 nucleotides matching TRBD1. CDR3 length: 15 amino acids. V shed 5 bases and J 3 bases; nucleotides not matched to a gene: 7. The germline CDR1 and CDR2 sequences are SEHNR and FQNEAQ (reference sequence). The chain's CDR3 is CASSTRTGADYGYTF. CDR3 sequence (DNA): TGTGCCAGCAGCACCAGGACAGGGGCTGACTATGGCTACACCTTC. The variable domain in full, with the rest retrieved from reference TRBV7-9 and TRBJ1-2, is DTGVSQNPRHKITKRGQNVTFRCDPISEHNRLYWYRQTLGQGPEFLTYFQNEAQLEKSRLLSDRFSAERPKGSFSTLEIQRTEQGDSAMYLCASSTRTGADYGYTFGSGTRLTVV.

This chain links TRBV12-3 or TRBV12-4 with TRBJ2-3, with 7 bases lining up with TRBD2. The length of the CDR3 is 15 residues. Germline trimming cut 2 bases from V and 3 bases from J; bases unmatched to any gene: 5. CDR3 loop: CASSLQGRATDTQYF. In DNA form, the CDR3 reads TGTGCCAGCAGTTTACAAGGGAGGGCGACAGATACGCAGTATTTT.

This clonotype was seen a handful of times. The chain carries TRBV5-1 and TRBJ2-2; D gene uncertain. The V gene lost 2 bases and the J gene lost 6 bases, with 5 bases spanning the gap. CDR1 SGHRS and CDR2 YFSETQ come from the germline V gene. The CDR3 has 12 residues. Here the CDR3 DNA reads TGCGCCAGCAGCTTTGATCCCGGGGAGCTGTTTTTT. Protein sequence: CASSFDPGELFF.

This clonotype was detected many times. The chain carries TRBV30 and TRBJ1-1; D is undetermined. Germline-derived CDR1 and CDR2 are GTSNPN and SVGIG (reference sequence). V dropped 5 bases and J dropped 1 base, with 14 bases sitting between them. The CDR3 runs to 14 residues. Here the CDR3 reads CAWDQDGSNTEAFF. CDR3 DNA sequence: TGTGCCTGGGACCAGGACGGATCGAACACTGAAGCTTTCTTT.

The chain employs TRBV9 and TRBJ2-5, with D tentatively TRBD1 (6 bases). Germline V gives CDR1 SGDLS, CDR2 YYNGEE. The CDR3 totals 14 residues. Trimming took 0 bases from V and 5 from J, leaving 11 bases between them. CDR3 coding DNA: TGTGCCAGCAGCGTAGCACAGGGCCTGGAGACCCAGTACTTC. Amino acid sequence: CASSVAQGLETQYF.

This clonotype came up once. With only one base between it and a far larger clone, this is likely a read error. V usage is TRBV6-1 and J usage is TRBJ2-5, with D perhaps TRBD1 (6 bases). The germline CDR1 and CDR2 sequences are MNHNS and SASEGT. V lost 3 bases to trimming and J lost 4 bases, with 18 bases between them. CDR3 length: 16 amino acids. The CDR3 sequence is CASSDSRTAAGETQYF. CDR3 coding DNA: TGTGCCAGCAGTGATTCCAGGACAGCCGCCGGAGAGACCCAGTACTTC.

The chain links TRBV6-5 to TRBJ2-7; 9 bases line up with TRBD1. The germline V gene has CDR1 MNHEY and CDR2 SVGAGI. This CDR3 is 14 amino acids long. With V trimmed by 4 bases and J by 3 bases, 4 bases remained unmatched. This chain's CDR3 is CASSLDRGDYEQYF. The DNA for the CDR3 is TGTGCCAGCAGTTTGGACAGGGGCGACTACGAGCAGTACTTC.

This clonotype turned up a few times. The rearrangement links TRBV20-1 to TRBJ2-2, with 7 bases matching TRBD2. The CDR3 spans 15 residues. The germline V gene has CDR1 DFQATT and CDR2 SNEGSKA (reference sequence). V lost 6 bases, J lost 4 bases, and 11 bases stayed unmatched. The CDR3 DNA follows: TGCAGTGCCTTGGAGACCCTAGCGGCCACCGGGGAGCTGTTTTTT. The encoded protein is CSALETLAATGELFF.

The chain carries TRBV7-9 and TRBJ1-6; unclear D gene. V was clipped by 8 bases and J by 9 bases, with 11 bases between them. The CDR3 has 12 residues. CDR1 is SEHNR and CDR2 is FQNEAQ in the germline V gene (reference sequence). The DNA for the CDR3 is TGTGCCAGCGGCCTTGGAGGTTCACCCCTCCACTTT. Amino acid sequence: CASGLGGSPLHF.